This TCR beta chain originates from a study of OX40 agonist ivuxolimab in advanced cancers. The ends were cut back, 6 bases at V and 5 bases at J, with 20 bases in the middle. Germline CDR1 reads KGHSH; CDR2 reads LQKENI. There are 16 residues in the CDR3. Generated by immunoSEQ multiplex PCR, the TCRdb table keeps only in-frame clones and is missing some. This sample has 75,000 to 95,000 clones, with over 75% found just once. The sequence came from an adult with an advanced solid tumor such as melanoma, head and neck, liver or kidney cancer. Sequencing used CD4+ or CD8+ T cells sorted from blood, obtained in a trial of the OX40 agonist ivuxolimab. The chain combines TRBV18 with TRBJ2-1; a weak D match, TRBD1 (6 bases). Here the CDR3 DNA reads TGTGCCAGCTCGGTTTTCGCCGGGACAATCGACAATGAGCAGTTCTTC. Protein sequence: CASSVFAGTIDNEQFF.